Reported below is one T cell receptor beta chain. Its antigen is as yet unknown. No conserved phenylalanine or tryptophan ends this CDR3, so it is likely a read error. Per the germline V gene, CDR1 is SEHNR and CDR2 is FQNEAQ (reference sequence). The CDR3 spans 19 residues. The data originate from a study of T cell repertoires in cytomegalovirus infection. Study-wide context: Newly reported HLA-C-restricted and thoroughly characterized HLA-B-restricted CMV epitopes were employed.

TCRdb re-derived calls from the reads in MiXCR, one entry per CDR3 protein. The table has some 940,000 distinct CDR3 sequences, around 30% seen once. Findings of the study overall: Within the response measured ex vivo, HLA-C-restricted CMV-specific TCR beta clonotypes were dominant. The cumulative frequency of public TCR beta families distinguished individuals who carried CMV together with the relevant HLA.

The chain links TRBV7-9 to TRBJ2-1; 10 nucleotides line up with TRBD2. The sequence derives from a human donor in good health (CMV status not recorded). Some clones in this sample may be carry-over from other donors' samples. Sequencing used cultured CD8+ T cells from PBMCs, obtained from culture after CMV antigen stimulation. CDR3 bases: TGTTCCAGCAGCTTAGCGGGGGGTCCTCTACTCCCCTCCTACAATGAGCAGTTCTTA. This encodes CSSSLAGGPLLPSYNEQFL.